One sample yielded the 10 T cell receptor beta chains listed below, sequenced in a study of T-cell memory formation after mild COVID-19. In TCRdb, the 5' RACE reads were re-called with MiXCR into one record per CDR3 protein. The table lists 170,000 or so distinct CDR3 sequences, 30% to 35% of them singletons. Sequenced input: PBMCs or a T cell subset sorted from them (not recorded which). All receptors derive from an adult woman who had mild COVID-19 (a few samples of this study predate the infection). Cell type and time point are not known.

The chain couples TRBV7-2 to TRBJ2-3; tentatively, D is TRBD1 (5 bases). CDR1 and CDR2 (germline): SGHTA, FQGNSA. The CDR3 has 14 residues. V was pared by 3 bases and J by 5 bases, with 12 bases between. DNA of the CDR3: TGTGCCAGCAGCTTGCTCTGGGGCAAAGATACGCAGTATTTT. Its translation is CASSLLWGKDTQYF.

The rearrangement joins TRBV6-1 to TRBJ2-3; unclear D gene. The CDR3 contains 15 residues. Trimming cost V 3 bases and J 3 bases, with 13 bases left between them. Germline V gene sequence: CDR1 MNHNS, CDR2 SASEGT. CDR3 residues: CASSDLGHRTDTQYF. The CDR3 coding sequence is TGTGCCAGCAGTGATCTAGGCCACCGGACAGATACGCAGTATTTT.

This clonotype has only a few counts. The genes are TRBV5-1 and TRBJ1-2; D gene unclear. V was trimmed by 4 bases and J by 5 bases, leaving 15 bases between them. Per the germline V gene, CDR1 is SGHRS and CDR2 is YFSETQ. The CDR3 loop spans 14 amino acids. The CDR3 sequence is CASSMATEGYGYTF. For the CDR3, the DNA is TGCGCCAGCAGCATGGCCACAGAGGGTTATGGCTACACCTTC.

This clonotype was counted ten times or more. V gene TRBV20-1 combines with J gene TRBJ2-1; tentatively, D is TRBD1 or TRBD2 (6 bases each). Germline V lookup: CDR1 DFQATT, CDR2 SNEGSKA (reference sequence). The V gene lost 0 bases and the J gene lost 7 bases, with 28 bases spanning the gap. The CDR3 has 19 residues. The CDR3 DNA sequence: TGCAGTGCTAGAGATCGGCCCGGGGGCCCTAAGTGGGAGACAAATGAGCAGTTCTTC. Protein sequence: CSARDRPGGPKWETNEQFF.

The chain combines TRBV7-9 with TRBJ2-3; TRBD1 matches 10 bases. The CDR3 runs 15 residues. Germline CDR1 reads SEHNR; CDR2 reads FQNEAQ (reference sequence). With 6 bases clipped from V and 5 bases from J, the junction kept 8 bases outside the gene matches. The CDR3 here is CASRSGTGALDTQYF. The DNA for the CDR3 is TGTGCCAGCAGATCCGGGACAGGGGCTTTAGATACGCAGTATTTT.

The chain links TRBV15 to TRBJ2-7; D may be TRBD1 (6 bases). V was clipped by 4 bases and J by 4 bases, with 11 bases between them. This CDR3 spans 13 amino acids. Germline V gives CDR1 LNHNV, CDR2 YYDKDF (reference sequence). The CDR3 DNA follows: TGTGCCACCAGCACCAGGGGCGGGTACGAGCAGTACTTC. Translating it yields CATSTRGGYEQYF.

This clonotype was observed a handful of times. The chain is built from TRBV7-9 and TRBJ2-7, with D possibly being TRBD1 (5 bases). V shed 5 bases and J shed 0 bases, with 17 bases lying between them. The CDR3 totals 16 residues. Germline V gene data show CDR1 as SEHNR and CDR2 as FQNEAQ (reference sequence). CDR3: CASSPVARVSSYEQYF. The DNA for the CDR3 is TGTGCCAGCAGCCCCGTCGCCAGGGTGAGCTCCTACGAGCAGTACTTC.

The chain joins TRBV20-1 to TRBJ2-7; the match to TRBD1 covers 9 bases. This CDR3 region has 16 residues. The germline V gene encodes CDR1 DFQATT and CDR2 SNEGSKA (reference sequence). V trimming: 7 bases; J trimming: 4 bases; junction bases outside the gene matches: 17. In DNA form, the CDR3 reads TGCAGTGGAAGGGTCGGGACAGGGAAAAGTGGGTACGAGCAGTACTTC. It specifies CSGRVGTGKSGYEQYF.

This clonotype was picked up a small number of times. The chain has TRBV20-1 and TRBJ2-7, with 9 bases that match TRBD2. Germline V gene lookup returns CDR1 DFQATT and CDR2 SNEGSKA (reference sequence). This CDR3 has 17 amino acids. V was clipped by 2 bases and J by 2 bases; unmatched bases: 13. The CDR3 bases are TGCAGTGCTAGACCTGGACTAGCGCACACTCGGACCTACGAGCAGTACTTC. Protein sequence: CSARPGLAHTRTYEQYF.

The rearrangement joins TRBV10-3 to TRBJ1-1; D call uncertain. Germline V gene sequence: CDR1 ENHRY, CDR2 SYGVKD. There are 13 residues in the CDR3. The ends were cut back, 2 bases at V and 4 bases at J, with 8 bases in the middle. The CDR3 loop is CAISEGVGTEAFF. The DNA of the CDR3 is TGTGCCATCAGTGAGGGCGTCGGCACTGAAGCTTTCTTT.